A selection of T cell receptor beta chains follows, all from one sample in a study of control samples from healthy donors and cancer patients. This table comes from immunoSEQ multiplex PCR, and its TCRdb copy is limited to in-frame clones, with some not included. The sample lists 98,000 or so clones; 88% were seen once. Sequenced input: blood. The receptors were gathered from a woman in her 70s in good health. Each CDR3 is given with its conserved first and last residue. A D gene is named only where the DNA matches it firmly. Clone sizes are given selectively: once, few, many, or a class where the clone is expanded.

clone size | J gene | D gene | V gene | CDR3 length | CDR3 DNA | CDR3 protein
. | TRBJ2-3 | . | TRBV24-1 | 11 | TGTGCCACCAGTGTTGCAGATACGCAGTATTTT | CATSVADTQYF
. | TRBJ1-5 | . | TRBV10-2 | 14 | TGCGCCAGCAGTGAACAGGTCCGGGATCAGCCCCAGCATTTT | CASSEQVRDQPQHF
few | TRBJ2-2 | . | TRBV9 | 13 | TGTGCCAGCAGCGGACACCACACCGGGGAGCTGTTTTTT | CASSGHHTGELFF
. | TRBJ1-1 | TRBD1 | TRBV29-1 | 13 | TGCAGCGCCTACAGGGGATTCAACACTGAAGCTTTCTTT | CSAYRGFNTEAFF
. | TRBJ1-5 | . | TRBV6-1 | 17 | TGTGCCAGCAGTGAAGCGGAGTTTATTATTAGCAATCAGCCCCAGCATTTT | CASSEAEFIISNQPQHF
few | TRBJ2-7 | . | TRBV7-9 | 11 | TGTGCCAGCAGATTGGGAGACGAGCAGTACTTC | CASRLGDEQYF
few | TRBJ1-2 | TRBD1 | TRBV24-1 | 13 | TGTGCCACCAGCGAAGGACAGGGAACAAGCTACACCTTC | CATSEGQGTSYTF
. | TRBJ2-5 | . | TRBV5-1 | 14 | TGCGCCAGCAGCTTGGAAGGGGCGTTCGCGACCCAGTACTTC | CASSLEGAFATQYF
once | TRBJ2-7 | . | TRBV19 | 16 | TGTGCCAGTAGTCCGAAGCGCTGGCCCCTTTCCTACGAGCAGTACTTC | CASSPKRWPLSYEQYF
. | TRBJ1-5 | . | TRBV11-2 | 14 | TGTGCCAGCAGCTTAAACGGACAGTATCAGCCCCAGCATTTT | CASSLNGQYQPQHF
. | TRBJ2-7 | . | TRBV5-1 | 14 | TGCGCCAGCAGGGCCGAGGCGGTGCTGAGCGAGCAGTACTTC | CASRAEAVLSEQYF
. | TRBJ1-4 | . | TRBV5-4 | 14 | TGTGCCAGCAGTTCGGGACTCTCGAATGAAAAACTGTTTTTT | CASSSGLSNEKLFF
. | TRBJ2-1 | TRBD2 | TRBV7-2 | 14 | TGTGCCAGCGGGGGGGGGAGCTCCTACAATGAGCAGTTCTTC | CASGGGSSYNEQFF
. | TRBJ1-5 | TRBD1 | TRBV18 | 16 | TGTGCCAGCTCAGTTTTCCCGGGACAGGGAATTCAGCCCCAGCATTTT | CASSVFPGQGIQPQHF
few | TRBJ1-1 | . | TRBV27 | 15 | TGTGCCAGCAGGGGGGGCGGATTAACGAACACTGAAGCTTTCTTT | CASRGGGLTNTEAFF
. | TRBJ2-5 | . | TRBV19 | 13 | TGTGCCAGTCAGGGTAATCGGGAAGAGACCCAGTACTTC | CASQGNREETQYF
. | TRBJ2-7 | . | TRBV27 | 14 | TGTGCCAGCAGTTTCCTAAGGGAAGGCAACGAGCAGTACTTC | CASSFLREGNEQYF
. | TRBJ2-1 | TRBD1 | TRBV10-1 | 15 | TGCGCCAGCAGTGAGTCTTGGGGACAGGGCAATGAGCAGTTCTTC | CASSESWGQGNEQFF
. | TRBJ1-5 | . | TRBV5-6 | 12 | TGTGCCAGCAGCTTTCAGGATCAGCCCCAGCATTTT | CASSFQDQPQHF
. | TRBJ2-7 | TRBD2 | TRBV15 | 17 | TGTGCCACCAGCAGAAAACTGGGGACTAGCGGATTCTACGAGCAGTACTTC | CATSRKLGTSGFYEQYF
few | TRBJ2-5 | TRBD2 | TRBV4-1 | 18 | TGCGCCAGCAGCCAAGCGGGCGGGGGGATTCTGTACCAAGAGACCCAGTACTTC | CASSQAGGGILYQETQYF
. | TRBJ2-5 | . | TRBV15 | 14 | TGTGCCACCAGCAGAGATCGCCTCCCAGAGACCCAGTACTTC | CATSRDRLPETQYF
. | TRBJ2-1 | . | TRBV19 | 14 | TGTGCTAGTAGTCGGGGGAGCTCCTACAATGAGCAGTTCTTC | CASSRGSSYNEQFF
once | TRBJ1-1 | TRBD1 | TRBV11-2 | 16 | TGTGCCAGCAGCCTAGGGACAGGGAAGTTGGACACTGAAGCTTTCTTT | CASSLGTGKLDTEAFF
. | TRBJ2-6 | TRBD1 | TRBV7-6 | 16 | TGTGCCAGCAGCTTAGGCCAGGGGGTCGGGGCCAACGTCCTGACTTTC | CASSLGQGVGANVLTF
once | TRBJ2-3 | TRBD2 | TRBV6-2/TRBV6-3 | 16 | TGTGCCAGCAGCACCCGACTAGCGGCTAGCACAGATACGCAGTATTTT | CASSTRLAASTDTQYF
. | TRBJ1-2 | TRBD1 | TRBV3-1/TRBV3-2 | 14 | TGTGCCAGCAGCCAGGATACAGGGGGCTGGGGCTACACCTTC | CASSQDTGGWGYTF
. | TRBJ2-5 | . | TRBV20-1 | 11 | TGCAGTGCTTTTAACAGAGAGACCCAGTACTTC | CSAFNRETQYF
. | TRBJ1-5 | . | TRBV19 | 13 | TGTGCCAGTAGTATAGAAGGTTTCCAGCCCCAGCATTTT | CASSIEGFQPQHF
. | TRBJ2-1 | . | TRBV6-5 | 12 | TGTGCCAGCAGCCGACCATACAATGAGCAGTTCTTC | CASSRPYNEQFF
. | TRBJ1-2 | TRBD1 | TRBV5-1 | 13 | TGCGCCAGCAGCTTCCCAGGGGGCGAAGGCTACACCTTC | CASSFPGGEGYTF
. | TRBJ2-5 | TRBD2 | TRBV2 | 15 | TGTGCCAGCAGTGAAGCCGGGACTAGAGGAGAGACCCAGTACTTC | CASSEAGTRGETQYF
once | TRBJ2-7 | TRBD2 | TRBV11-2 | 15 | TGTGCCAGCACCCCGGGACTAGCTATAAGCTACGAGCAGTACTTC | CASTPGLAISYEQYF
once | TRBJ1-6 | . | TRBV2 | 17 | TGTGCCAGCAGTGAAAGACACCTCAGCTCCTATAATTCACCCCTCCACTTT | CASSERHLSSYNSPLHF
. | TRBJ2-7 | . | TRBV14 | 14 | TGTGCCAGCAGCCAAGATCTCACCTCCTACGAGCAGTACTTC | CASSQDLTSYEQYF
. | TRBJ1-2 | . | TRBV5-1 | 14 | TGCGCCTCCCCCGGAGACAGATACTTCTATGGCTACACCTTC | CASPGDRYFYGYTF
. | TRBJ2-2 | . | TRBV19 | 17 | TGTGCCAGTAGTATCTCTCGGACTGCAAGTATGACCGGGGAGCTGTTTTTT | CASSISRTASMTGELFF
. | TRBJ1-3 | . | TRBV4-1 | 14 | TGCGCCAGCAGCCAAAGCGCTCCTGGAAACACCATATATTTT | CASSQSAPGNTIYF
. | TRBJ2-3 | TRBD1 | TRBV7-9 | 15 | TGTGCCAGCAGCTTTACAGGGGCGAGCACAGATACGCAGTATTTT | CASSFTGASTDTQYF
. | TRBJ1-2 | . | TRBV4-3 | 15 | TGCGCCAGCAGCCAAGATCTTTGGCAGGGCCGTGGCTACACCTTC | CASSQDLWQGRGYTF
. | TRBJ2-7 | . | TRBV18 | 14 | TGTGCCAGCTCACCAGGTCAGGGGTCCTACGAGCAGTACTTC | CASSPGQGSYEQYF
. | TRBJ2-2 | . | TRBV2 | 17 | TGTGCCAGCAACATACCCTCCGGGACACCGAACACCGGGGAGCTGTTTTTT | CASNIPSGTPNTGELFF
. | TRBJ2-1 | . | TRBV7-9 | 12 | TGTGCCAGCAGCTTTAGTAGCGGCACGCAGTTCTTC | CASSFSSGTQFF
. | TRBJ1-2 | . | TRBV27 | 15 | TGTGCCAGCAGTCCAAGCACAGGCCTGCGCTATGGCTACACCTTC | CASSPSTGLRYGYTF
. | TRBJ1-1 | . | TRBV29-1 | 13 | TGCAGCGTTGAGAGGCAGCCGAACACTGAAGCTTTCTTT | CSVERQPNTEAFF
. | TRBJ1-2 | . | TRBV5-1 | 14 | TGCGCCAGCAGCCTCCCCCAGGTTAACTATGGCTACACCTTC | CASSLPQVNYGYTF
. | TRBJ1-4 | . | TRBV25-1 | 13 | TGTGCCAGCGCCGGTCGGGAGGGCGAAAAACTGTTTTTT | CASAGREGEKLFF